Shown below are 2 T cell receptor beta chains from a single sample sequenced in a study of CD8 T cell repertoires and HIV-1 epitope variants. Sequenced by immunoSEQ multiplex PCR; TCRdb stores in-frame clones only, minus some. The sample holds 4,500 to 6,000 clones, around 70% seen once. Their antigen targets remain unknown. Specimen: cultured CD8+ T cells derived from PBMCs. The receptors originated from a male donor with HIV.

V gene TRBV28 combines with J gene TRBJ2-3; 10 positions agree with TRBD2. The V gene end was trimmed by 2 bases and the J gene end by 2 bases; junction bases not matched to a gene: 16. Germline V CDR1 and CDR2: MDHEN, SYDVKM. The CDR3 sequence is 20 residues long. The CDR3 region has the DNA TGTGCCAGCAGTTTAGCAGCTAGCGGGAGCGGTAAGGCACACACAGATACGCAGTATTTT. Protein sequence: CASSLAASGSGKAHTDTQYF.

This chain connects TRBV13 to TRBJ2-2; D perhaps matches TRBD2 (6 bases). The germline V and J ends were trimmed by 8 bases and 1 base, with 14 bases remaining between them. CDR1 and CDR2 from the germline V gene are PRHDT and FYEKMQ (reference sequence). The CDR3 loop spans 15 amino acids. CDR3 sequence: CASASRRENTGELFF. The CDR3 nucleotides are TGTGCCAGCGCGAGTCGGCGGGAGAACACCGGGGAGCTGTTTTTT.